This T cell receptor beta chain was sequenced during a study of T cell clonotyping in hematopoietic cell transplantation. TCRdb's table, derived via immunoSEQ multiplex PCR, lists solely in-frame clones and lacks some. The repertoire includes approximately 4,300 clones, about 95% of them detected once, and almost 0.95% sits in the top ten. V lost 9 bases and J 4 bases, leaving 21 bases between the germline ends. Germline CDR1 is SNHLY and CDR2 is FYNNEI. There are 15 residues in the CDR3. This TCR derives from a male patient between 45 and 60 years old who had an allogeneic stem cell transplant from a related donor, so the T cells may come from the graft donor. Some clones in this sample may be carry-over from other donors' samples. The V and J genes are TRBV2 and TRBJ1-2; D not certain. The sequencing used PBMCs, collected 30 days after allogeneic stem cell transplant. This CDR3 is CARGGIKNAGYGYTF. The CDR3 DNA is TGTGCCAGGGGAGGAATAAAAAACGCGGGCTATGGCTACACCTTC.